A single sample is the source of the 2 T cell receptor beta chains below, sequenced in a study of CD8 T cells in ankylosing spondylitis. TCRdb re-analysed the 5' RACE reads in MiXCR, keeping a single row per CDR3 protein. In the table there are about 360,000 distinct CDR3 sequences, 20% to 25% of which are singletons. The source material was blood, either unsorted or a sorted T cell fraction (not recorded which). Receptors originate from a male donor with ankylosing spondylitis or in good health (not recorded which).

The chain carries TRBV18 and TRBJ2-7, with 8 bases identical to TRBD1. The CDR3 sequence is 14 residues long. V lost 2 bases and J lost 6; bases outside the gene matches: 6. Germline values: CDR1 KGHSH, CDR2 LQKENI. CDR3 sequence reads: CASSPAQGAGEQYF. In nucleotides, the CDR3 is TGTGCCAGCTCACCAGCCCAGGGGGCGGGCGAGCAGTACTTC.

This clonotype has only a few counts. The chain joins TRBV4-1 to TRBJ2-7; D ambiguous. CDR3 size: 13 residues. The germline V gene has CDR1 MGHRA and CDR2 YSYEKL. Between the trimmed V and J ends, which lost 3 bases and 2 bases, there was a span of 8 bases. The CDR3 sequence is CASSHPAAYEQYF. DNA of the CDR3: TGCGCCAGCAGCCATCCCGCAGCCTACGAGCAGTACTTC.